The 22 T cell receptor beta chains below were found in one sample sequenced in a study of T cells after yellow fever vaccination (dated by TCRdb to the late 2010s). The treatment or condition label of this sample denotes: live attenuated yellow fever vaccine strain. Libraries were prepared through 5' RACE. TCRdb lists the instrument as Illumina HiSeq 2500. TCRdb trimmed public reads at Q25 via fastp, called clones via MiXCR and kept in-frame beta chains. When rows share a CDR3 protein, they turn into one entry using the most common DNA and genes. The sample table lists hundreds of thousands of distinct CDR3 sequences, about 13% of them with a count of one. Over 12% of the sample comes from the top ten. Material: PBMCs, obtained on the day of the yellow fever booster vaccination. The receptors come from a man in his thirties or forties who received the YFV17D yellow fever vaccine.

This clonotype was seen a handful of times. The rearrangement links TRBV19 to TRBJ2-4; 8 nucleotides agree with TRBD2. V lost 5 bases, J lost 3 bases, and 9 bases stayed unmatched. This CDR3 contains 16 residues. Germline CDR1 and CDR2: LNHDA and SQIVND (reference sequence). This CDR3 is CASSYSGITSKNIQYF. The CDR3 coding sequence is TGTGCCAGTAGTTATAGCGGGATTACAAGCAAAAACATTCAGTACTTC.

This rearrangement joins TRBV19 to TRBJ2-1, with D possibly being TRBD2 (6 bases). The CDR3 length is 16 residues. Germline assignment: CDR1 LNHDA and CDR2 SQIVND (reference sequence). Trimming took off 3 bases at V and 5 bases at J, with 17 bases between the two ends. CDR3 residues: CASSIARTLANNEQFF. For the CDR3, the DNA is TGTGCCAGTAGTATCGCGAGGACACTAGCCAACAATGAGCAGTTCTTC.

The rearrangement joins TRBV2 to TRBJ2-3, with D possibly being TRBD1 or TRBD2 (6 bases each). Germline V gene sequence: CDR1 SNHLY, CDR2 FYNNEI. The ends were cut back, 8 bases at V and 1 base at J, with 13 bases in the middle. This CDR3 spans 14 amino acids. The CDR3 is CASAWGAGTDTQYF. The DNA for the CDR3 is TGTGCCAGCGCCTGGGGGGCGGGCACAGATACGCAGTATTTT.

The chain is built from TRBV5-1 and TRBJ2-1; unclear D gene. Trimming took off 2 bases at V and 2 bases at J, with 14 bases between the two ends. The CDR3 is 16 amino acids. Per the germline V gene, CDR1 is SGHRS and CDR2 is YFSETQ. The CDR3: CASSLRVQSPYNEQFF. The DNA of the CDR3 is TGCGCCAGCAGCTTAAGGGTCCAGAGCCCCTACAATGAGCAGTTCTTC.

This clonotype was seen only a few times. The chain has TRBV5-1 and TRBJ2-3; D is possibly TRBD1 or TRBD2 (5 bases each). Trimming pared 1 base from V and 2 bases from J, leaving 14 bases between. The CDR3 is 16 amino acids. Germline V lookup: CDR1 SGHRS, CDR2 YFSETQ. The chain's CDR3 is CASSLYSGTSTDTQYF. Written as DNA, the CDR3 is TGCGCCAGCAGCTTGTATTCAGGGACCTCCACAGATACGCAGTATTTT.

The sample holds a few counts of this clonotype. This rearrangement joins TRBV7-3 to TRBJ1-2; D not resolved. V lost 5 bases, J lost 6 bases, and 13 bases lay in between. Per the germline V gene, CDR1 is SGHTA and CDR2 is FQGTGA. This CDR3 spans 13 amino acids. The DNA of the CDR3 is TGTGCCAGCAGCAGAGACGGTATTGATGGCTACACCTTC. Encoded protein: CASSRDGIDGYTF. The full variable domain, in which reference TRBV7-3 and TRBJ1-2 provide the parts outside the CDR3, is GAGVSQTPSNKVTEKGKYVELRCDPISGHTALYWYRQSLGQGPEFLIYFQGTGAADDSGLPNDRFFAVRPEGSVSTLKIQRTERGDSAVYLCASSRDGIDGYTFGSGTRLTVV.

This clonotype has a handful of counts. The chain is built from TRBV7-9 and TRBJ2-5, with D tentatively TRBD1 (7 bases). The CDR3 spans 16 residues. V dropped 9 bases and J dropped 2 bases, with 22 bases sitting between them. Looked up from germline, CDR1 is SEHNR and CDR2 is FQNEAQ (reference sequence). The CDR3 is CARLNRGAGTQETQYF. In DNA, the CDR3 is TGTGCCAGACTAAACAGGGGTGCGGGGACTCAAGAGACCCAGTACTTC.

This clonotype appeared a few times. This sequence joins TRBV5-1 and TRBJ2-5, with 7 nucleotides matching TRBD2. The germline V gene has CDR1 SGHRS and CDR2 YFSETQ. After removal of 4 bases from V and 3 bases from J, the junction contained 3 bases not matched to a gene. The CDR3 sequence is 13 residues long. The DNA for the CDR3 is TGCGCCAGCAGCGGCGGGAGCGAAGAGACCCAGTACTTC. As protein: CASSGGSEETQYF.

This clonotype was seen a few times. The V gene is TRBV27, the J gene TRBJ1-2, with TRBD1 identical over 7 bases. The germline V gene encodes CDR1 MNHEY and CDR2 SMNVEV (reference sequence). The ends lost 2 bases at V and 7 bases at J; junction bases unmatched: 7. The CDR3 is 14 residues long. Here the CDR3 reads CASSLRGGESGYTF. The CDR3 coding sequence is TGTGCCAGCAGTTTAAGAGGGGGCGAGTCTGGCTACACCTTC.

This clonotype was recorded a few times. The rearrangement joins TRBV20-1 to TRBJ2-3; 10 nucleotides match TRBD2. From germline, CDR1 is DFQATT and CDR2 SNEGSKA (reference sequence). The CDR3 length is 17 residues. The V and J ends lost 5 bases and 10 bases, in that order; junction bases with no gene match: 21. CDR3 sequence reads: CSAWTSGPSGGRRPQYF. The DNA for the CDR3 is TGCAGTGCTTGGACTAGCGGTCCATCCGGGGGAAGGAGGCCGCAGTATTTT.

This clonotype was detected ten times or more. The rearrangement uses TRBV7-2 and TRBJ2-3; D might be TRBD2 (6 bases). V dropped 0 bases and J dropped 0 bases, with 13 bases sitting between them. This CDR3 comprises 17 residues. The germline V gene encodes CDR1 SGHTA and CDR2 FQGNSA. CDR3 protein: CASSLAAGTVSTDTQYF. The CDR3 coding sequence is TGTGCCAGCAGCTTAGCAGCCGGGACTGTGAGCACAGATACGCAGTATTTT.

This chain joins TRBV9 and TRBJ2-7; D may be TRBD2 (5 bases). V was cut by 3 bases and J by 5 bases, with 12 bases left in between. Germline values: CDR1 SGDLS, CDR2 YYNGEE. CDR3 length equals 13 residues. CDR3 sequence reads: CASSASLGNEQYF. In DNA, the CDR3 is TGTGCCAGCAGCGCGTCTCTCGGGAACGAGCAGTACTTC.

This clonotype was picked up a small number of times. The rearrangement joins TRBV19 to TRBJ1-1, with D uncertain. CDR3 length equals 12 residues. V lost 7 bases and J 1 base, leaving 7 bases between the germline ends. CDR1 is LNHDA, CDR2 SQIVND, per germline (reference sequence). The CDR3 spells CASKATNTEAFF. CDR3 nucleotides: TGTGCCAGTAAGGCAACGAACACTGAAGCTTTCTTT.

The V gene is TRBV11-2, the J gene TRBJ2-5, with unresolved D. From germline, CDR1 is SGHAT and CDR2 FQNNGV. Trimming took off 5 bases at V and 5 bases at J, with 15 bases between the two ends. The CDR3 loop spans 14 amino acids. The CDR3 DNA reads as TGTGCCAGCAGCCAAGGGCCTATTGGGGAGACCCAGTACTTC. It translates to CASSQGPIGETQYF.

This clonotype has only a few counts. The V and J genes are TRBV3-1 and TRBJ2-7; D may be TRBD1 or TRBD2 (5 bases each). Between the trimmed V and J ends, which lost 1 base and 2 bases, there was a span of 12 bases. Germline V CDR1 and CDR2: LGHDT, YNNKEL (reference sequence). This CDR3 comprises 15 residues. The CDR3 here is CASSQGGTGPYEQYF. The CDR3 DNA reads TGTGCCAGCAGCCAAGGGGGGACCGGGCCCTACGAGCAGTACTTC.

The chain joins TRBV5-4 to TRBJ2-2; 8 bases are a match to TRBD1. The CDR3 has 16 amino acids. The V segment lost 2 bases and the J segment 4 bases; nucleotides outside the gene matches: 7. Germline V gene lookup returns CDR1 SGHNT and CDR2 YYREEE (reference sequence). CDR3 region: CASSFPQGAGTGELFF. The CDR3 DNA reads as TGTGCCAGCAGCTTTCCTCAGGGGGCGGGCACCGGGGAGCTGTTTTTT.

This chain joins TRBV25-1 and TRBJ1-3; perhaps TRBD1 as D (5 bases). The germline gives CDR1 MGHDK, CDR2 SYGVNS. V dropped 3 bases and J dropped 0 bases, with 12 bases sitting between them. This CDR3 is built from 16 residues. The CDR3 region has the DNA TGTGCCAGCAGTGAGTTCGGGGGGAGCTCTGGAAACACCATATATTTT. Its translation: CASSEFGGSSGNTIYF.

V is TRBV18 and J is TRBJ2-3, with D possibly matching TRBD1 (5 bases). The V gene's germline CDR1 is KGHSH and CDR2 LQKENI. V dropped 5 bases and J dropped 2 bases, with 8 bases sitting between them. The CDR3 length is 13 residues. The CDR3 loop reads CASSAQVTDTQYF. The CDR3 nucleotides read TGTGCCAGCTCAGCACAGGTCACAGATACGCAGTATTTT.

The gene calls are TRBV24-1 and TRBJ2-3; 7 bases are a match to TRBD2. V trimming: 2 bases; J trimming: 2 bases; junction bases outside the gene matches: 6. CDR3 size: 16 residues. The V gene's germline CDR1 is KGHDR and CDR2 SFDVKD. CDR3 coding DNA: TGTGCCACCAGTGATTCCGGGACTACCTACACAGATACGCAGTATTTT. Translating it yields CATSDSGTTYTDTQYF.

This chain joins TRBV5-1 and TRBJ2-1; TRBD2 matches 14 bases. CDR1 SGHRS and CDR2 YFSETQ come from the germline V gene. V gave up 4 bases and J gave up 9 bases; unmatched junction bases: 6. This CDR3 has 15 residues. CDR3 in DNA: TGCGCCAGCAGCCTGGGACTAGCGGGAGCTGTTGAGCAGTTCTTC. Amino acid sequence: CASSLGLAGAVEQFF.

This clonotype has just one count. Given a much more abundant clone one base away, this may be a read error. The J gene is TRBJ2-2, the V gene TRBV29-1, with D possibly called TRBD1 or TRBD2 (5 bases each). Per the germline V gene, CDR1 is SQVTM and CDR2 is ANQGSEA. The V end lost 5 bases, the J end lost 7 bases, and 17 bases lay between the germline ends. The CDR3 totals 14 residues. The CDR3 DNA is TGCAGCGTTTACCGGGGCAGGTCAAACGGGGAGCTGTTTTTT. It is translated as CSVYRGRSNGELFF.

The chain is built from TRBV7-3 and TRBJ1-2, with D possibly TRBD1 on 5 matching bases. V dropped 2 bases and J dropped 8 bases, with 12 bases sitting between them. CDR1 SGHTA and CDR2 FQGTGA come from the germline V gene. The CDR3 length is 13 residues. The CDR3: CASSLQGLSGYTF. The CDR3 DNA follows: TGTGCCAGCAGCTTACAGGGACTCTCCGGCTACACCTTC.